This section outlines one T cell receptor beta chain sequence together with its context. J lost 4 bases, V lost 1 base, and 7 bases had no gene match. Per the germline V gene, CDR1 is SGHVS and CDR2 is FNYEAQ. The length of the CDR3 is 16 residues. This sample stems from a study of technical replicates of blood from a few donors. Profiling relied on immunoSEQ multiplex PCR, and the TCRdb table lists in-frame clones only, not all of them. The table has roughly 82,000 clones, under 96% seen once. The sequenced sample was T cells isolated from PBMCs. This receptor was taken from a human donor in good health. V and J are TRBV7-6 and TRBJ1-1; 9 positions match TRBD1. This chain's CDR3 is CASSLGDRDRGTEAFF. CDR3 sequence (DNA): TGTGCCAGCAGCTTAGGGGACAGGGATAGAGGCACTGAAGCTTTCTTT.